This T cell receptor beta chain was recovered during a study of blood T cell repertoires in COVID-19. The repertoire was sequenced with immunoSEQ multiplex PCR; TCRdb's copy has only in-frame clones and lacks some. The sample has some 96,000 clones, over 75% seen once; the top ten hold 9.5% to 15%. Trimming took off 4 bases at V and 4 bases at J, with 13 bases between the two ends. CDR1 is MNHEY and CDR2 is SMNVEV in the germline V gene (reference sequence). The CDR3 is 14 amino acids. The sample was peripheral blood. The receptor was isolated from a human donor in a cohort sampled during active COVID-19. The chain is built from TRBV27 and TRBJ1-2, with a tentative D call TRBD1 (5 bases). The CDR3 reads CASSSLGGGYGYTF. CDR3 DNA: TGTGCCAGCAGTTCCCTGGGGGGTGGCTATGGCTACACCTTC.